This T cell receptor (beta chain) was captured in a study of blood T cell repertoires in COVID-19. Study information: Nucleic acid was either cDNA or gDNA, and it came from T cells, B-cell-depleted T cells, or PBMCs.

This table comes from immunoSEQ multiplex PCR, and its TCRdb copy is limited to in-frame clones, with some not included. Among 250,000 or so clones listed, 80% to 85% were seen once. The CDR3 runs to 18 residues. The junction had 8 bases not matched to a gene; V was cut back by 3 bases and J by 5 bases. Per the germline V gene, CDR1 is LGHNA and CDR2 is YNFKEQ. This rearrangement joins TRBV4-2 to TRBJ2-2; the match to TRBD2 covers 14 bases. The specimen sequenced was peripheral blood. The receptor was isolated from a woman aged 18-30 years with acute or convalescent COVID-19. CDR3 nucleotides: TGTGCCAGCAGCCAGAAGGGGACTAGCGGGAGTTCTACCGGGGAGCTGTTTTTT. Encoded protein: CASSQKGTSGSSTGELFF.